This T cell receptor beta chain is drawn from a study of blood T cells in healthy people across ages. The second PCR ran about 6 to 12 cycles with a sample-barcoded 5' primer and J-beta primers. Each CDR3 protein gets one entry after TCRdb re-called the 5' RACE reads with MiXCR. The sample yields some 700,000 distinct CDR3 sequences, about 20% seen once. Drawn from each donor were ten milliliters of peripheral blood. This CDR3 has 15 amino acids. V shed 4 bases and J 7 bases; nucleotides not matched to a gene: 9. This clonotype was detected many times. This chain links TRBV12-3 or TRBV12-4 with TRBJ1-4, with 7 bases that match TRBD1. The TCR was taken from a man between 65 and 80 years old in good health. Specimen: blood. CDR3 nucleotides: TGTGCCAGCAGTTCAAGGAGGGGGCAGCGTGAAAAACTGTTTTTT. It is translated as CASSSRRGQREKLFF.